Here is one T cell receptor beta chain with its context. What it binds is not known. The CDR3 has 18 residues. Trimming cost V 2 bases and J 0 bases; bases outside gene matches: 7. Germline lookup yields CDR1 PRHDT and CDR2 FYEKMQ (reference sequence). This table comes from immunoSEQ multiplex PCR, and its TCRdb copy is limited to in-frame clones, with some not included. This repertoire shows around 68,000 clones, less than 95% found once; its top ten account for approximately 1%. The data originate from a study of OX40 agonist ivuxolimab in advanced cancers. Study in general: One patient with hepatocellular carcinoma and two with cutaneous melanoma, three in all, had partial responses.

Study-wide findings and caveats: CD4+ and CD8+ blood T cells expanded clonally by week 6 at 0.1 to 3.0 mg/kg.

The chain is built from TRBV13 and TRBJ1-6, with 7 bases matching TRBD1. Source: CD4+ or CD8+ T cells sorted from blood, taken in a trial of the OX40 agonist ivuxolimab. The source of this sequence is an adult with an advanced solid tumor such as melanoma, head and neck, liver or kidney cancer. The CDR3 sequence: CASSLRTGVTSYNSPLHF. DNA for the CDR3: TGTGCCAGCAGCTTACGCACAGGGGTGACCTCCTATAATTCACCCCTCCACTTT.